This T cell receptor beta chain was identified during a study of CD8 T cells in ankylosing spondylitis. Trimming left V 7 bases short and J 4 bases short, with 15 bases between. The CDR3 has 14 amino acids. Note on this clonotype: What it recognizes is unknown.

Using its own MiXCR run on the 5' RACE reads, TCRdb lists one record per CDR3 protein. In the table there are around 250,000 distinct CDR3 sequences, around 10% of which are singletons. Broader study findings: Within ankylosing spondylitis blood, a TCR beta motif made up of eight highly homologous variants appeared to be characteristic. Previous work reported some of these motif variants in the synovial fluid and blood of reactive arthritis.

J is TRBJ2-3 and V is TRBV12-3 or TRBV12-4; D unresolved. The TCR comes from a male donor with ankylosing spondylitis or in good health (not recorded which). Sequencing was carried out using blood, either unsorted or a sorted T cell fraction (not recorded which). DNA for the CDR3: TGTGCCAGCACCGCCTCGGGTGGCCCAGATACGCAGTATTTT. Its translation is CASTASGGPDTQYF.